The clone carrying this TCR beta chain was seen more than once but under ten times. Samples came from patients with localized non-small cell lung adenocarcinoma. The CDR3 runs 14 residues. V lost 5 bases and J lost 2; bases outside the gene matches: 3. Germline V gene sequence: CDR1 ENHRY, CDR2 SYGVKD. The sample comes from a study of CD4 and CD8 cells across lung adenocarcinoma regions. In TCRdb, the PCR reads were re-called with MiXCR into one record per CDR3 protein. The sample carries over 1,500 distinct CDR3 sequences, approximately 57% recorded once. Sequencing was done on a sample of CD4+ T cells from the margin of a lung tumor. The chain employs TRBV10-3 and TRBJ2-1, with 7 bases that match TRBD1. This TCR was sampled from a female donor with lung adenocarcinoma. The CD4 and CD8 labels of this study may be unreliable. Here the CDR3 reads CAISRGGPYNEQFF. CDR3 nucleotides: TGTGCCATCAGTAGAGGGGGCCCCTACAATGAGCAGTTCTTC.